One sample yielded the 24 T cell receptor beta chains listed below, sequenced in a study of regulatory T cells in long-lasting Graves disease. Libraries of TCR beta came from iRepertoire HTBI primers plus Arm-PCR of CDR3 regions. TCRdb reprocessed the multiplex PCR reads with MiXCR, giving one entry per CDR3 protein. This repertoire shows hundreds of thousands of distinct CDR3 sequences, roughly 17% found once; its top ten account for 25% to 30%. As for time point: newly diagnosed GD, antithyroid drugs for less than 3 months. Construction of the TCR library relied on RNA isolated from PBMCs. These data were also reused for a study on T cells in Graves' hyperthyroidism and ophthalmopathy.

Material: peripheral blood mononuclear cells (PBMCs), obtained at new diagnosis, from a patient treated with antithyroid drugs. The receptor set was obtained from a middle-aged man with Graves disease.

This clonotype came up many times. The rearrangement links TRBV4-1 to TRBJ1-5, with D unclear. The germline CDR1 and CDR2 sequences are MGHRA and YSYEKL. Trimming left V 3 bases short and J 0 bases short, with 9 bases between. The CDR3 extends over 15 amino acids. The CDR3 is CASSQRALSNQPQHF. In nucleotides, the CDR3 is TGCGCCAGCAGCCAGAGGGCACTTAGCAATCAGCCCCAGCATTTT.

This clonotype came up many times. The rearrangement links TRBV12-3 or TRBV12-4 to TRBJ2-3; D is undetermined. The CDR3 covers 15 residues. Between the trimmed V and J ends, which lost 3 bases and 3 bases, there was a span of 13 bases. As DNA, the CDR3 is TGTGCCAGCAGTTTTCAGGTGATCTGGACAGATACGCAGTATTTT. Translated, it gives CASSFQVIWTDTQYF.

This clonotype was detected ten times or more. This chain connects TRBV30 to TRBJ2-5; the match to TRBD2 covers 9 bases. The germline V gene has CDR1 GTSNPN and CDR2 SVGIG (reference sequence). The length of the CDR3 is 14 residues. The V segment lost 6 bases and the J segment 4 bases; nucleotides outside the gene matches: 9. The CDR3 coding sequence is TGTGCCTGTGACGGGGGCGGGGGGGGAGAGACCCAGTACTTC. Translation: CACDGGGGGETQYF.

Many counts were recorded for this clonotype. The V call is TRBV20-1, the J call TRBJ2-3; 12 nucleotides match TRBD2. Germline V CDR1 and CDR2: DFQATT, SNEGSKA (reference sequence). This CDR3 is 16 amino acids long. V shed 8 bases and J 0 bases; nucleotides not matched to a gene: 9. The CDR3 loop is CSLTSGGLSSTDTQYF. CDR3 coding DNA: TGCAGTCTCACTAGCGGGGGGTTATCAAGCACAGATACGCAGTATTTT.

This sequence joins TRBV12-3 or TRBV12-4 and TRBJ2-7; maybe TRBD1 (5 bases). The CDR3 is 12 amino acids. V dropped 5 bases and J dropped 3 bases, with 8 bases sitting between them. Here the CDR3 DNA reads TGTGCCAGCAGTAGACAGTACTACGAGCAGTACTTC. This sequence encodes CASSRQYYEQYF.

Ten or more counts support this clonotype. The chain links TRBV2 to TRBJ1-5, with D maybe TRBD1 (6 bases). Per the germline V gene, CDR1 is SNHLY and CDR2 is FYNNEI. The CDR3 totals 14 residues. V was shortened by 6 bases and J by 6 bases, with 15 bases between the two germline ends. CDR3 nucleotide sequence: TGTGCCAGCAGCCCCGGACAGTTTGGTCAGCCCCAGCATTTT. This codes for CASSPGQFGQPQHF.

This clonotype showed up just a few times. CDR3 loop: CASSLSNAGLAKNIQYF. The CDR3 bases are TGTGCCAGCAGCCTCTCTAATGCGGGACTAGCCAAAAACATTCAGTACTTC. The rearrangement joins TRBV7-9 to TRBJ2-4, with a possible D match to TRBD2 (6 bases). Trimming stripped 5 bases from V and 0 bases from J, with 17 bases between. Germline CDR1 and CDR2: SEHNR and FQNEAQ (reference sequence). The CDR3 is 17 amino acids.

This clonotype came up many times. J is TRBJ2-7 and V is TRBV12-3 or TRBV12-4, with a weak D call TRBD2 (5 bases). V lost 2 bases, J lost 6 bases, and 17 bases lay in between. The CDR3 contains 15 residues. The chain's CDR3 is CASSLMISARGEQYF. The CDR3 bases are TGTGCCAGCAGTTTAATGATTTCCGCCCGGGGCGAGCAGTACTTC.

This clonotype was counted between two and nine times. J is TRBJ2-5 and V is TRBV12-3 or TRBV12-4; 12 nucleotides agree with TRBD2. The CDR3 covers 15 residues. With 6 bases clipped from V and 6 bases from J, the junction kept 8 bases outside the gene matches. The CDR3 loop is CASRLAGGSGKTQYF. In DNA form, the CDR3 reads TGTGCCAGCAGACTAGCGGGGGGATCTGGGAAGACCCAGTACTTC.

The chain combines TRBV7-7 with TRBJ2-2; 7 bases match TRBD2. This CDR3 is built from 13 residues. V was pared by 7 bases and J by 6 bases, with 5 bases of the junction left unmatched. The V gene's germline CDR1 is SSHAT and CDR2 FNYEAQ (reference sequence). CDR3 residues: CASIPGLAGELFF. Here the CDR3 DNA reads TGTGCCAGCATCCCCGGACTAGCCGGGGAGCTGTTTTTT.

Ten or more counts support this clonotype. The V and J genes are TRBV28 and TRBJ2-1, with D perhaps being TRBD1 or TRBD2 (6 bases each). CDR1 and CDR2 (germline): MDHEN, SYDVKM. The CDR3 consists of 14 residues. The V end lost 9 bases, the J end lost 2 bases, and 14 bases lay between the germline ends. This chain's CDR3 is CASGKGGPYNEQFF. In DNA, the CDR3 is TGTGCCAGTGGGAAGGGGGGTCCCTACAATGAGCAGTTCTTC.

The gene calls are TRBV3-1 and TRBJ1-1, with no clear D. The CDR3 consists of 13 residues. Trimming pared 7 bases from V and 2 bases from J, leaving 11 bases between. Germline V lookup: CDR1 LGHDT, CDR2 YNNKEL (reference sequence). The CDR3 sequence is CASNPRGNTEAFF. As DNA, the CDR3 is TGTGCCAGCAACCCCCGGGGTAACACTGAAGCTTTCTTT.

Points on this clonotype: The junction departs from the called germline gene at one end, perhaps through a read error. The CDR3 coding sequence is TGTGCCAGCAGTACCCCGGGACAGTCCTACAATGAGCGGTTCTTC. Residues: CASSTPGQSYNERFF. This rearrangement joins TRBV27 to TRBJ2-1; 7 nucleotides agree with TRBD1. Germline values: CDR1 MNHEY, CDR2 SMNVEV (reference sequence). This CDR3 is 15 amino acids long.

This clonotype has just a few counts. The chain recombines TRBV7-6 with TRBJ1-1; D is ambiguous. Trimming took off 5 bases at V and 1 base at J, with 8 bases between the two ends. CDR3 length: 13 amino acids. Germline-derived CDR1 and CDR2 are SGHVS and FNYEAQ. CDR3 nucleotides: TGTGCCAGCAGCCCCCAGCAGAACACTGAAGCTTTCTTT. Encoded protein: CASSPQQNTEAFF.

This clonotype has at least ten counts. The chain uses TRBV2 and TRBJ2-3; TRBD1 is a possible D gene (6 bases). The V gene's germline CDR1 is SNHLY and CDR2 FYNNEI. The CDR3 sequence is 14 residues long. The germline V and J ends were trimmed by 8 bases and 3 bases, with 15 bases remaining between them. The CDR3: CASGGQYQTDTQYF. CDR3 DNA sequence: TGTGCCAGCGGCGGACAGTATCAGACAGATACGCAGTATTTT.

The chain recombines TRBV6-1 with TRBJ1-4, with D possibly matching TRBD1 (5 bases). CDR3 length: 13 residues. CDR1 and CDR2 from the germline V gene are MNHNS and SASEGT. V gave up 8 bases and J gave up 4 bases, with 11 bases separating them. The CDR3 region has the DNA TGTGCCAGCTCCCGGGGGGGTAATGAAAAACTGTTTTTT. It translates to CASSRGGNEKLFF.

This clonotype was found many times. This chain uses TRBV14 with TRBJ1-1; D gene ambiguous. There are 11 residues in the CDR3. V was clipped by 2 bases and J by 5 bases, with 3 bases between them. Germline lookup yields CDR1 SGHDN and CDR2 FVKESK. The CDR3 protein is CASSQKTEAFF. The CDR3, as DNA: TGTGCCAGCAGCCAAAAGACTGAAGCTTTCTTT.

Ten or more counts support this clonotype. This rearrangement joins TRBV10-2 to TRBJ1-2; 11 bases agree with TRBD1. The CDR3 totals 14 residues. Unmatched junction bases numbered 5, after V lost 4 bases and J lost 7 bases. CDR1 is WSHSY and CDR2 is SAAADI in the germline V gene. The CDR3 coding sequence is TGCGCCAGCAGTGGAGGACAGGGGGCGACTGGCTACACCTTC. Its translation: CASSGGQGATGYTF.

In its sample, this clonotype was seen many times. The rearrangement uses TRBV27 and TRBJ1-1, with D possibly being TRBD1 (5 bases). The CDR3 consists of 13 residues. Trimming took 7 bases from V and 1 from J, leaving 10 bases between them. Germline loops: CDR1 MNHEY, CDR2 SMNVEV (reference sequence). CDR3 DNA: TGTGCCAGCACTCAGAGGGGGAACACTGAAGCTTTCTTT. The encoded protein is CASTQRGNTEAFF.

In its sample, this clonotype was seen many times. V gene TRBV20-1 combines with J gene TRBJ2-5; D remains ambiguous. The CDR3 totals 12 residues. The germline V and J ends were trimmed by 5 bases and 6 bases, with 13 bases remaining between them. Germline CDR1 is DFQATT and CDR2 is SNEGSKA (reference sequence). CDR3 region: CSASLIPKTQYF. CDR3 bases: TGCAGTGCTTCCCTTATCCCAAAGACCCAGTACTTC.

The CDR3 region is CASSYGAAETQYF. The CDR3 nucleotides are TGTGCCAGCTCATACGGGGCGGCGGAGACCCAGTACTTC. The chain combines TRBV18 with TRBJ2-5, with D perhaps given as TRBD1 or TRBD2 (5 bases each). This CDR3 has 13 amino acids. Trimming stripped 5 bases from V and 5 bases from J, with 12 bases between. Germline CDR1 and CDR2: KGHSH and LQKENI.

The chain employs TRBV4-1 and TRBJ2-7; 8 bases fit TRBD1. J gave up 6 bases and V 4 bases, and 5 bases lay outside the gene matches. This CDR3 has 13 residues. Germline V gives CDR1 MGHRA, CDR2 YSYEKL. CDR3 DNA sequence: TGCGCCAGCAGCCCGGACAGGGTTCGCGAGCAGTACTTC. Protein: CASSPDRVREQYF.

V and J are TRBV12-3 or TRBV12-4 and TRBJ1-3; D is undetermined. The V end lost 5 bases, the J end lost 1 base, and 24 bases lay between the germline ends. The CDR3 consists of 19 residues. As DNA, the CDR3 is TGTGCCAGCAGTCTCGCGGGAGGTAACGTCAAGAGATCTGGAAACACCATATATTTT. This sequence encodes CASSLAGGNVKRSGNTIYF.

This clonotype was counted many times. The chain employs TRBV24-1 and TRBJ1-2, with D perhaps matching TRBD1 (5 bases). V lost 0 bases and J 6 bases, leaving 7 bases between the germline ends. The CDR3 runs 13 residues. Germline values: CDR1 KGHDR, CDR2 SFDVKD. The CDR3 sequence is CATSDLWGNGYTF. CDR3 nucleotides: TGTGCCACCAGTGATTTGTGGGGGAATGGCTACACCTTC.